This T cell receptor beta chain comes out of a study of yellow fever vaccine responses in identical twins. This CDR3 region has 13 residues. With V trimmed by 5 bases and J by 7 bases, 4 bases remained unmatched. Germline CDR1 reads WNHNN; CDR2 reads SYGVQD (reference sequence). From the RT-PCR reads, TCRdb called clonotypes with MiXCR, one entry per CDR3 protein. The sample includes 2,000 or so distinct CDR3 sequences, around nine tenths seen only once; the top ten take approximately 5%. The V call is TRBV10-1, the J call TRBJ1-1; 10 bases fit TRBD1. This material consisted of T cells from blood (PBMCs), unsorted or a sorted subset (not recorded which), taken before or after yellow fever vaccination (not recorded which). The source of this sequence is a young woman who received the yellow fever vaccine. The CDR3 spells CASSHRDRGEAFF. In DNA form, the CDR3 reads TGCGCCAGCAGTCACCGGGACAGGGGTGAAGCTTTCTTT.